This T cell receptor (beta chain) was identified during a study of blood T cells in healthy people across ages. Background on the study: About one barcoded beta molecule per two T cells was the capture yield of template switching.

The germline V gene has CDR1 MNHEY and CDR2 SMNVEV (reference sequence). V gave up 5 bases and J gave up 7 bases; unmatched junction bases: 5. The CDR3 consists of 14 residues. PBMCs were isolated at a quantity of at least 6.5 million per sample. In this sample, this clonotype turned up a few times. A second PCR of about 7 to 12 cycles used a sample-barcoded 5' primer and a J-beta primer mix. TCRdb fed the 5' RACE reads into MiXCR, producing one record per CDR3 protein. The table lists some 920,000 distinct CDR3 sequences, around 54% of them singletons. The chain couples TRBV27 to TRBJ1-6; 7 positions match TRBD1. Source material: blood. The receptor was derived from a woman aged 55-69 years in good health. CDR3 residues: CASSTQGWNSPLHF. The CDR3 region has the DNA TGTGCCAGCAGTACACAGGGGTGGAATTCACCCCTCCACTTT.